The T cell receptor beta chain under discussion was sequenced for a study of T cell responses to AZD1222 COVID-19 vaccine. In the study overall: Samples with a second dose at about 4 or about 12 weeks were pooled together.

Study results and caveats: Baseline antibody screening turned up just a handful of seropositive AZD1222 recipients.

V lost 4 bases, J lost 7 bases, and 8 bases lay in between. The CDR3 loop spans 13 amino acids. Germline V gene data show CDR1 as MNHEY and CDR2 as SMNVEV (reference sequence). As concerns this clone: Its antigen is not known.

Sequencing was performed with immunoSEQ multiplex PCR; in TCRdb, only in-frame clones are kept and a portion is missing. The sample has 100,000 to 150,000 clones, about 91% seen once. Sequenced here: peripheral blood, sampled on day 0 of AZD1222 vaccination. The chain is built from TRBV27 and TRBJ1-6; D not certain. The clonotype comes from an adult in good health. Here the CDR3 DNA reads TGTGCCAGCAGTTGGGGTGGCAATTCACCCCTCCACTTT. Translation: CASSWGGNSPLHF.